This T cell receptor (beta chain) stems from a study of T cells in Graves' hyperthyroidism and ophthalmopathy. Comment on this clonotype: At one end the junction does not follow the germline gene, possibly because of a read error.

The investigators amplified TCR beta CDR3 regions from RNA transcripts. An initial round of RT-PCR targeting the TCR CDR3 relied on the HTBI primer set. TCRdb processed the multiplex PCR reads anew with MiXCR; each CDR3 protein has one entry. This sample has approximately 320,000 distinct CDR3 sequences, with about 15% found just once. The CDR3 length is 14 residues. Germline V lookup: CDR1 SGHVS, CDR2 FNYEAQ. The V call is TRBV7-6, the J call TRBJ2-5; D is tentatively TRBD1 or TRBD2 (6 bases each). The source is a young man with Graves' hyperthyroidism. Sample: blood. The CDR3 DNA reads TGTGCCAGCAGCTTAGAGGGGGGAGTGAAGACGCAGTACTTC. Translation: CASSLEGGVKTQYF.